Reported below is one T cell receptor (beta chain). What antigen it recognizes has not been identified. No much larger clone exists at a distance of one base, and base qualities are not known. The donors were included in the validation cohort of 120 subjects, a group kept apart from the roughly 670-subject first cohort. The data originate from a study of cytomegalovirus exposure and HLA in healthy donors (dated by TCRdb to 2016 to 2017). A note on the overall study: The 700 or so repertoires of the first cohort and the 95 to 150 validation repertoires were produced on the same platform, according to a later analysis. The aim of the study was to test whether cataloging public T cell receptors could identify signatures of past pathogen exposure. Besides the first cohort of 666 subjects, a separate validation cohort made up of about 120 different subjects was used. The study combined high-throughput TCR immunosequencing, statistical association of individual TCRs with disease status, and machine learning to predict cytomegalovirus infection status. Results and caveats for the whole study, not just this receptor: Most TCR sequences were seen in very few donors, while some public TCRs were found in many individuals. The authors suggested that the approach could potentially be generalized to other disease states and immunological phenotypes. All 120 or so repertoires were used to score co-occurrence in the validation cohort in a later analysis, because that analysis had no HLA typing for the cohort. Of the cluster scores, roughly 95% were above 0 in a later analysis, which found that TCRs clustered in the first cohort also tended to co-occur in the 120 or so validation repertoires. A few of the identified cytomegalovirus-associated TCR beta chains were confirmed in vitro to be specific for cytomegalovirus antigens. Cytomegalovirus status was reported to be diagnosed by the classifier with high specificity and sensitivity in both the original and validation cohorts. In the study, around 150 TCR beta chains were listed as associated with cytomegalovirus.

The library was produced with the immunoSEQ multiplex PCR assay. On the authors' methods: To diagnose cytomegalovirus status from the catalog of TCR beta chain sequences, a statistical classification framework was built. This immuneACCESS table, as held by TCRdb, lists in-frame sequences with V and J called but not all clones. Of the missing ones, under half trace to an unresolved V gene in checked studies; the others have no known cause. V and J calls and clone size are given by that table; D and trimming were obtained from the DNA. The sample table lists more than 95,000 clones, approximately 89% of them with a count of one. The ten largest clones take up around 1.1% of the sample. The germline V gene yields SQVTM for CDR1 and ANQGSEA for CDR2. V loses 7 bases of germline sequence and J loses 0 bases, and the interval between the two ends is 10 bases. The CDR3 measures 13 amino acids from cysteine to phenylalanine. Only the CDR3 DNA is retained, 39 bases long and in frame from the first base.

This sequence originates from a woman aged 18-30 years in good health and CMV-seronegative. The V and J genes are TRBV29-1 and TRBJ2-1, with the identity of the D gene unclear. The specimen was PBMCs. The DNA reads as follows: TGCAGCGGAGACTTAAGCTCCTACAATGAGCAGTTCTTC. Translation gives CSGDLSSYNEQFF.